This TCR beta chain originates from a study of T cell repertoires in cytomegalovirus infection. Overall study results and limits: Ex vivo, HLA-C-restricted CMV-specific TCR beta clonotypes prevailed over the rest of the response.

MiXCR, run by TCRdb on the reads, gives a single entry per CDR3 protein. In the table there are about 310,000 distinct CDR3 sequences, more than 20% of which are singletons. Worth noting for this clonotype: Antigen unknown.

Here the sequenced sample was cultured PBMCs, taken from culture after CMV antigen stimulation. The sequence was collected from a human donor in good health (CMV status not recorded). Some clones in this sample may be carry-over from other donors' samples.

The CDR3 DNA is TGTGCCAGCAGCTTGGTCGATGGGTTCACCGGGGAGCTGTTTTTT. Its protein is CASSLVDGFTGELFF. The chain carries TRBV5-4 and TRBJ2-2; D uncertain. This CDR3 has 15 amino acids. V was pared by 0 bases and J by 4 bases, with 10 bases between. Germline assignment: CDR1 SGHNT and CDR2 YYREEE (reference sequence).